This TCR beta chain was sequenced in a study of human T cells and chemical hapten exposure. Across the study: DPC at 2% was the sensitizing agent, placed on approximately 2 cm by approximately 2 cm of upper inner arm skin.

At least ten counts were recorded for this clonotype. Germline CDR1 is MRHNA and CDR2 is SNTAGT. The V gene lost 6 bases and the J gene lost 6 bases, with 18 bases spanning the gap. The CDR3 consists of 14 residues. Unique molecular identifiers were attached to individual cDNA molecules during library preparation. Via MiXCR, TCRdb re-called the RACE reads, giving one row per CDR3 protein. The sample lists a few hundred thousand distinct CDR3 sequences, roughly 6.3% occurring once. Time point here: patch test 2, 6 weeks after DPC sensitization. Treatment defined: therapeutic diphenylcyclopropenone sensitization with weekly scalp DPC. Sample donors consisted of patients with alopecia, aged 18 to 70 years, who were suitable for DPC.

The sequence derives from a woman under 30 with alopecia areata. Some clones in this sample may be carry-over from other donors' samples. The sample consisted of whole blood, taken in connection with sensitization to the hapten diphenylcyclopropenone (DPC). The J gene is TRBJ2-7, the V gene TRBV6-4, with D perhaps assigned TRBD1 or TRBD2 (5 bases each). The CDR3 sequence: CASSPGTTSGEQYF. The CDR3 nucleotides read TGTGCCAGCAGCCCCGGGACCACCTCTGGCGAGCAGTACTTC.